This T cell receptor beta chain was sequenced for a study of blood T cell repertoires in COVID-19. The data were produced by immunoSEQ multiplex PCR, yet TCRdb's version contains in-frame clones alone and is incomplete. The sample records hundreds of thousands of clones, 88% being singletons. Germline CDR1 reads SQVTM; CDR2 reads ANQGSEA. Trimming stripped 6 bases from V and 0 bases from J, with 11 bases between. This CDR3 has 14 residues. This TCR came from a woman aged 60-75 years in a cohort exposed to, infected with or recovered from COVID-19 (not recorded which). The genes are TRBV29-1 and TRBJ2-2; D possibly corresponds to TRBD1 (5 bases). The sample comprised PBMCs or T cells enriched from blood (not recorded which). In nucleotides, the CDR3 is TGCAGCGTCCGACAGATCGCGAACACCGGGGAGCTGTTTTTT. This encodes CSVRQIANTGELFF.